This passage covers 2 T cell receptor beta chains from one sample sequenced in a study of blood T cell repertoires in COVID-19. The table came from immunoSEQ multiplex PCR; TCRdb's copy has only in-frame clones and leaves some out. The table lists around 700,000 clones, about 87% of them singletons, with about 0.26% in the top ten. The sample taken for sequencing was peripheral blood. The receptors were gathered from a woman between 18 and 29 years old with acute or convalescent COVID-19.

V gene TRBV6-2 or TRBV6-3 combines with J gene TRBJ1-2; maybe TRBD1 (5 bases). This CDR3 region has 18 residues. Germline V gene sequence: CDR1 MNHEY, CDR2 SVGEGT. The V end lost 0 bases, the J end lost 4 bases, and 21 bases lay between the germline ends. In DNA form, the CDR3 reads TGTGCCAGCAGTTACTCATCATCTGGTACAGGATCCTTCTATGGCTACACCTTC. Residues: CASSYSSSGTGSFYGYTF.

CDR3 nucleotides: TGTGCCTGGAGTGTAGGCGGGGGGCTGGAGACCCAGTACTTC. This sequence encodes CAWSVGGGLETQYF. The chain is built from TRBV30 and TRBJ2-5; TRBD2 matches 8 bases. Unmatched junction bases numbered 5, after V lost 0 bases and J lost 5 bases. CDR1 and CDR2 from the germline V gene are GTSNPN and SVGIG (reference sequence). This CDR3 is 14 amino acids long.